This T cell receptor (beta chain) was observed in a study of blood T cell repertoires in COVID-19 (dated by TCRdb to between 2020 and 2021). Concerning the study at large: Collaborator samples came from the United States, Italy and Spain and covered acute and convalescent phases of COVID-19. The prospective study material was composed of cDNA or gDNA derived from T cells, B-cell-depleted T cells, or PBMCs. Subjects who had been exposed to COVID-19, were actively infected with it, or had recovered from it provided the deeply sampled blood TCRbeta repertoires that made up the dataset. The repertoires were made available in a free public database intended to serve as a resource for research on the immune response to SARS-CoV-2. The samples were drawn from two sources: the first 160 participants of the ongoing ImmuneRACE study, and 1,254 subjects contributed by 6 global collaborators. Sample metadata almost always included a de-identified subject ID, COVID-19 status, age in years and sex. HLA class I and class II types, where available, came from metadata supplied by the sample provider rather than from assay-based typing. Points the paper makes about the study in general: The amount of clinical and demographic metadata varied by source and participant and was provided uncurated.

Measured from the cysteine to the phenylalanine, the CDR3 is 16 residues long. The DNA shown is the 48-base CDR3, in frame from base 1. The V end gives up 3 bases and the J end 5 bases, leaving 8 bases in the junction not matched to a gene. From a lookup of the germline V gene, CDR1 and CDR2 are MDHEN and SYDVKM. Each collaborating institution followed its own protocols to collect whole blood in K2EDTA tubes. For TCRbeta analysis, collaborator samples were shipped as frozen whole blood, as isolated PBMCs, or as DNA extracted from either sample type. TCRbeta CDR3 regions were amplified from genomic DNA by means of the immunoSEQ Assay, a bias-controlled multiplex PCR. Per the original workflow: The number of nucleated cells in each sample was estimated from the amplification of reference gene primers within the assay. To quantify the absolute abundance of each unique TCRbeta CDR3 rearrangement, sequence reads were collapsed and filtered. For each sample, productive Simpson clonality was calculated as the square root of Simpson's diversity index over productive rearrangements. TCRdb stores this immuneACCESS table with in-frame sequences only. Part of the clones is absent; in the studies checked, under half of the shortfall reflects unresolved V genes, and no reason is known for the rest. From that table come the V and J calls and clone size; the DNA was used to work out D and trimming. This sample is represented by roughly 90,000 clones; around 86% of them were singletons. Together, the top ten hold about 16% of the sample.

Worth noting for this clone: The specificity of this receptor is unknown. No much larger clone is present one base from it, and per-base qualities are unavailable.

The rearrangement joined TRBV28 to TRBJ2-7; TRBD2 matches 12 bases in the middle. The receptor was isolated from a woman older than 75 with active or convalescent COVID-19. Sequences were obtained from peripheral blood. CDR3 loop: CASSLSLAGGFDEQYF. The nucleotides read TGTGCCAGCAGTTTGTCACTAGCGGGAGGTTTTGACGAGCAGTACTTC.